This T cell receptor (beta chain) was sequenced during a study of vaccination and CD4 T cells after COVID-19. At the level of the study: Cellular stimulation was performed using overlapping spike peptides derived from SARS-CoV-2, HCoV-NL63, HCoV-OC43 and HCoV-229E.

V was trimmed by 1 base and J by 7 bases, leaving 11 bases between them. CDR1 and CDR2 (germline): LNHDA, SQIVND (reference sequence). This CDR3 contains 14 residues. A word on this clonotype: Its antigen is undetermined.

Sequenced with the Oncomine TCR Beta short-read assay was DNA taken from cultured CD4+ T cells. One entry per CDR3 protein, called by TCRdb with MiXCR from the PCR reads. This table holds several thousand distinct CDR3 sequences, roughly 32% found once. Documented treatment: roughly 10-day PBMC culture with coronavirus spike peptide pools or control peptides (ViraFEST assay). Collection of the unexposed donor's CD4+ T cells took place before the COVID-19 pandemic (2011-2018). Antigen-specific T cell expansion with peptide pools preceded TCR sequencing in the ViraFEST approach. This sequence originates from a human donor in good health. This chain connects TRBV19 to TRBJ1-5; D is ambiguous. The sample comprised CD4+ T cells from blood, cultured in vitro. CDR3 bases: TGTGCCAGTAGTATAGTCGGGGTAGGGCAGCCCCAGCATTTT. Translated: CASSIVGVGQPQHF.